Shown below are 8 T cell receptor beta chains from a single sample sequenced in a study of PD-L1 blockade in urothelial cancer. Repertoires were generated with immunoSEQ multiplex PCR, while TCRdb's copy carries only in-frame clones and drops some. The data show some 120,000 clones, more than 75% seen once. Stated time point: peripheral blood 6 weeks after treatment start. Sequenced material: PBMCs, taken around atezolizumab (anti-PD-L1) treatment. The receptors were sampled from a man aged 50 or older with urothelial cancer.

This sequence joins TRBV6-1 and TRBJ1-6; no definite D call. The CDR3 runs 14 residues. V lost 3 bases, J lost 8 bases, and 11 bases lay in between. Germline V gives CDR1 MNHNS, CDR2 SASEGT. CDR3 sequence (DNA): TGTGCCAGCAGTGAGGGAGGGTTTGATTCACCCCTCCACTTT. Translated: CASSEGGFDSPLHF.

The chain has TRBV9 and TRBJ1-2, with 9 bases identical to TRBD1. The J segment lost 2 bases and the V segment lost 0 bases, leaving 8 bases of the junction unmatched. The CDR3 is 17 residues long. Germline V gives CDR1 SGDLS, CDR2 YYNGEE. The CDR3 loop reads CASSVGRGDRVNYGYTF. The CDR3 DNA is TGTGCCAGCAGCGTAGGTCGTGGGGACAGGGTGAACTATGGCTACACCTTC.

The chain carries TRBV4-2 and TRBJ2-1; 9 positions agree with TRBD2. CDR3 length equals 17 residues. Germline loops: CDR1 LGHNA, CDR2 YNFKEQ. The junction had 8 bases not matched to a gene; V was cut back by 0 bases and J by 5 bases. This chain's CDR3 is CASSQDMRAGGHNEQFF. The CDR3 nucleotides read TGTGCCAGCAGCCAAGATATGCGAGCGGGAGGTCACAATGAGCAGTTCTTC.

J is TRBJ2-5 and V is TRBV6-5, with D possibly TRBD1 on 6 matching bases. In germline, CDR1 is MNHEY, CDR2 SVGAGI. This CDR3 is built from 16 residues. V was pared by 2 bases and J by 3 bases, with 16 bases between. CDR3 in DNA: TGTGCCAGCAGTTACGCTGAATGGACAGCTAAAGAGACCCAGTACTTC. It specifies CASSYAEWTAKETQYF.

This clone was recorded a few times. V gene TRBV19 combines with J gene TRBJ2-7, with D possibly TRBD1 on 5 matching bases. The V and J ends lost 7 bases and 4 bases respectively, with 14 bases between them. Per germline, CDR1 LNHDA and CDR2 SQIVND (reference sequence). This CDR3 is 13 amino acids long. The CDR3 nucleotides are TGTGCCAGTACGGGCCAGGGCAGGTACGAGCAGTACTTC. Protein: CASTGQGRYEQYF.

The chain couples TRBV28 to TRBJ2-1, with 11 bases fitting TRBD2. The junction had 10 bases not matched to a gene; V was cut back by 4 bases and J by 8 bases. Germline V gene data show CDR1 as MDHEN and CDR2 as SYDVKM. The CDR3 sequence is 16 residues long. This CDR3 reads CASSSLTSGAVDEQFF. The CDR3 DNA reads TGTGCCAGCAGTTCCCTGACTAGCGGGGCCGTCGATGAGCAGTTCTTC.

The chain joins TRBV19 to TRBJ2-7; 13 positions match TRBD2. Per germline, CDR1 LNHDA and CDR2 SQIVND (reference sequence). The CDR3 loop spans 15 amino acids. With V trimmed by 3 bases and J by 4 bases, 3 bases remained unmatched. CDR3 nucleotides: TGTGCCAGTAGTATCGGGACTAGCGGGGAATACGAGCAGTACTTC. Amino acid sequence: CASSIGTSGEYEQYF.

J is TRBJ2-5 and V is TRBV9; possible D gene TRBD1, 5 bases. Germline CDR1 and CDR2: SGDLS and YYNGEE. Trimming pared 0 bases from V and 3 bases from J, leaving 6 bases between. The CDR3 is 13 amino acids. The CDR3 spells CASSVAREETQYF. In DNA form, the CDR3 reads TGTGCCAGCAGCGTAGCCAGGGAAGAGACCCAGTACTTC.